The entry that follows covers one T cell receptor (beta chain) sequence. The data originate from a study of tumor T cells in aggressive B-cell lymphoma. TCRdb's copy holds only in-frame clones and misses some; the assay was immunoSEQ multiplex PCR. This table has more than 10,000 clones, around 90% appearing once. Germline loops: CDR1 SGHRS, CDR2 YFSETQ. Trimming removed 0 bases at V and 1 base at J, with 15 bases between. The CDR3 consists of 17 residues. The specimen was tumor tissue. The source of this sequence is an adult with diffuse large B cell lymphoma. V usage is TRBV5-1 and J usage is TRBJ2-3, with D tentatively TRBD1 (6 bases). CDR3 nucleotides: TGCGCCAGCAGCTTGGGGATGGACAGCCGGGGCACAGATACGCAGTATTTT. This codes for CASSLGMDSRGTDTQYF.